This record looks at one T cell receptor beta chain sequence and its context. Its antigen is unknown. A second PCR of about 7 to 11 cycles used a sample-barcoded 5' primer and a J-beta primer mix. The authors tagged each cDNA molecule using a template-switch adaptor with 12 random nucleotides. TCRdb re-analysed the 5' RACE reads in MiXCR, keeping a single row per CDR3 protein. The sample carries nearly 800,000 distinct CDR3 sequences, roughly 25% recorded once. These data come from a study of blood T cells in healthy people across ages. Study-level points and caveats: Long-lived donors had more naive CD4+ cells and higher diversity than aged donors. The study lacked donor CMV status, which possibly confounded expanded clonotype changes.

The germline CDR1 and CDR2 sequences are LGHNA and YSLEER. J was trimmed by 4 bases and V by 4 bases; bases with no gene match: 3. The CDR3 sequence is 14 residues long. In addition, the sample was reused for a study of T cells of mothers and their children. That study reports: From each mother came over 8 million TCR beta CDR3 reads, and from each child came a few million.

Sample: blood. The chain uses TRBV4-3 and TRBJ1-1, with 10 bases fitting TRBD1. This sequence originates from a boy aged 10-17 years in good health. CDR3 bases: TGCGCCAGCAGCCTTTGGACAGGGGGCACTGAAGCTTTCTTT. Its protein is CASSLWTGGTEAFF.